Reported below is one TCR beta chain. Germline V gene sequence: CDR1 LNHDA, CDR2 SQIVND (reference sequence). The length of the CDR3 is 14 residues. V shed 5 bases, J shed 2 bases, and the junction held 2 bases outside the gene matches. The record originates from a study of blood T cell repertoires in COVID-19. Across the whole study: Sample material is recorded as cDNA or gDNA derived from T cells, B-cell-depleted T cells, or PBMCs.

Here immunoSEQ multiplex PCR was the method, and the copy in TCRdb shows in-frame clones only, minus some. Here the sample spans about 290,000 clones, around four fifths being singletons. Sequences were obtained from peripheral blood. The V gene is TRBV19, the J gene TRBJ2-7; 11 nucleotides agree with TRBD2. This TCR was recovered from a woman in her 50s with active or convalescent COVID-19. CDR3 loop: CASSLAGGTYEQYF. The CDR3 DNA reads TGTGCCAGTAGTCTAGCGGGAGGAACCTACGAGCAGTACTTC.